Reported below is one TCR beta chain. The antigen is unknown. This entry is derived from a study of blood T cells in healthy people across ages. Turning to the study itself: Capture by template switching was about one barcoded beta molecule per two T cells. Study-wide results and limits: In older individuals, TCR beta diversity per million T cells was lower, falling roughly linearly with age. In long-lived donors, naive CD4+ cell counts and diversity exceeded those of aged donors.

Trimming pared 7 bases from V and 1 base from J, leaving 10 bases between. CDR3 length: 13 residues. Germline V lookup: CDR1 MNHEY, CDR2 SVGEGT. A second PCR, run for roughly 7 to 12 cycles, used a sample-barcoded 5' primer plus a J-beta primer mix. TCRdb analysed the 5' RACE reads with MiXCR anew, one entry per CDR3 protein. The sample contains about 1.5 million distinct CDR3 sequences, 35% to 45% of which appear only once. In each sample, at least 7 million PBMCs were isolated. The origin of this receptor is a woman aged 18-35 years in good health. Material for sequencing was blood. V usage is TRBV6-2 or TRBV6-3 and J usage is TRBJ1-1; tentative D call: TRBD1 (5 bases). Here the CDR3 reads CASTAGGNTEAFF. In DNA form, the CDR3 reads TGTGCCAGCACCGCCGGGGGGAACACTGAAGCTTTCTTT.